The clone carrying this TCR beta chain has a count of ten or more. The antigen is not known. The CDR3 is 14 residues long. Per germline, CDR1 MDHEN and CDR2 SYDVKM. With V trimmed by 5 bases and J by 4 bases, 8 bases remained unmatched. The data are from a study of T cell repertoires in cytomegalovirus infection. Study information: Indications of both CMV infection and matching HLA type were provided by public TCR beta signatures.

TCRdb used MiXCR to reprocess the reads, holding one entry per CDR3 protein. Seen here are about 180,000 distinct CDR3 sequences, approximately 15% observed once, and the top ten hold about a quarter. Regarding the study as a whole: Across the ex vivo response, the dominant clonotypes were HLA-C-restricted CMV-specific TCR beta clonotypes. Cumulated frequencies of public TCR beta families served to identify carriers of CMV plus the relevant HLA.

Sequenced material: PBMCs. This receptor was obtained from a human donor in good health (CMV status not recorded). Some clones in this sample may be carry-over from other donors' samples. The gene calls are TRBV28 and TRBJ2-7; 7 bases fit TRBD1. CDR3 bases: TGTGCCAGCAGTGCAACGGGACAGTTTTACGAGCAGTACTTC. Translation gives CASSATGQFYEQYF.